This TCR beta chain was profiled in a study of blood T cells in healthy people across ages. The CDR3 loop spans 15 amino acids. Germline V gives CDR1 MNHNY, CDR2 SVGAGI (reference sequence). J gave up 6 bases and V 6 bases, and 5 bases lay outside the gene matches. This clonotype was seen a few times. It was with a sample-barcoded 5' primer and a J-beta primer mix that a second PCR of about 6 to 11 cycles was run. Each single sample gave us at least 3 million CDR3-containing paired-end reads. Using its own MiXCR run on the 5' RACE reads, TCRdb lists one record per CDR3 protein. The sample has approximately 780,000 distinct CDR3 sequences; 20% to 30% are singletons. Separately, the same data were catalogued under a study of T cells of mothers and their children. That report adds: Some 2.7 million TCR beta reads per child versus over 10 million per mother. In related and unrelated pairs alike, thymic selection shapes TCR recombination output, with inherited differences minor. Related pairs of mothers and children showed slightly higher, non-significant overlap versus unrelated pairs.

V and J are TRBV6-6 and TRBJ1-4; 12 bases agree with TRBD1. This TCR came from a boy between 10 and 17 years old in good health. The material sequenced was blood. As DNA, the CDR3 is TGTGCCAGCAGGGCCGGGACAGGGGGCGATGAAAAACTGTTTTTT. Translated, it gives CASRAGTGGDEKLFF.